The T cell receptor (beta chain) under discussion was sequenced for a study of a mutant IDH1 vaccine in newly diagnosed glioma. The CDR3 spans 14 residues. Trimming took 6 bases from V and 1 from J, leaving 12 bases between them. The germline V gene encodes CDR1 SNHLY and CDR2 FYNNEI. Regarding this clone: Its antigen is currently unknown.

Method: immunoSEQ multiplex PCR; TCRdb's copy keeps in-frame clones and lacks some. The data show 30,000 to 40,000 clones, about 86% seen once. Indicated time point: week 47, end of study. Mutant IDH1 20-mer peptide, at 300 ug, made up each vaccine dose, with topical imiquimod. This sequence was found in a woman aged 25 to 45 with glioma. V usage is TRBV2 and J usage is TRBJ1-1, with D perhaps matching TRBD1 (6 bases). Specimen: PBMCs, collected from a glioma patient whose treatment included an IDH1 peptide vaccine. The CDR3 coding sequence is TGTGCCAGCAGCTCAAAGGACAGGAACACTGAAGCTTTCTTT. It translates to CASSSKDRNTEAFF.